The 10 T cell receptor beta chains presented below share a single source sample, sequenced in a study of blood T cell repertoires in COVID-19. TCRdb's copy holds only in-frame clones and misses some; the assay was immunoSEQ multiplex PCR. The table includes around 100,000 clones, around four fifths detected once. Source material: peripheral blood. Receptors were obtained from a man aged 55 to 70 with acute or convalescent COVID-19.

The chain joins TRBV2 to TRBJ2-2, with D uncertain. The CDR3 contains 14 residues. Germline V gene sequence: CDR1 SNHLY, CDR2 FYNNEI. The germline V and J ends were trimmed by 10 bases and 1 base, with 13 bases remaining between them. CDR3 sequence reads: CAIAGRLNTGELFF. The CDR3 bases are TGTGCCATCGCCGGCAGACTGAACACCGGGGAGCTGTTTTTT.

This clone was found many times. This chain connects TRBV5-1 to TRBJ2-3, with TRBD2 matching 9 bases. Germline values: CDR1 SGHRS, CDR2 YFSETQ. V trimming: 3 bases; J trimming: 2 bases; junction bases outside the gene matches: 7. The length of the CDR3 is 16 residues. The CDR3 DNA sequence: TGCGCCAGCAGCTCACTAGCGGGCGTTAACACAGATACGCAGTATTTT. Its protein product is CASSSLAGVNTDTQYF.

J is TRBJ1-2 and V is TRBV6-5; possible D gene TRBD1, 5 bases. Germline CDR1 MNHEY, CDR2 SVGAGI. The CDR3 runs to 14 residues. V gave up 7 bases and J gave up 1 base, with 13 bases separating them. In nucleotides, the CDR3 is TGTGCCAGCACCCGAATCGGGGGTAACTATGGCTACACCTTC. This gives the protein CASTRIGGNYGYTF.

The J gene is TRBJ1-2, the V gene TRBV10-3; D is unresolved. Trimming cost V 7 bases and J 5 bases, with 14 bases left between them. CDR1 ENHRY and CDR2 SYGVKD come from the germline V gene. CDR3 length: 13 amino acids. CDR3: CAIMEEGRYGYTF. The CDR3 DNA sequence: TGTGCCATCATGGAGGAGGGAAGGTATGGCTACACCTTC.

The V call is TRBV28, the J call TRBJ1-4, with D uncertain. CDR1 and CDR2 (germline): MDHEN, SYDVKM. The CDR3 has 14 residues. Trimming took 8 bases from V and 8 from J, leaving 18 bases between them. The CDR3 protein is CASSRVATAEKLFF. CDR3 in DNA: TGTGCCAGCTCCCGGGTGGCAACGGCAGAAAAACTGTTTTTT.

The J gene is TRBJ1-4, the V gene TRBV5-5; no clear D. This CDR3 is built from 17 residues. Germline values: CDR1 SGHKS, CDR2 YYEKEE (reference sequence). V was trimmed by 1 base and J by 0 bases, leaving 13 bases between them. The CDR3 DNA reads as TGTGCCAGCAGCTTGACTGTTACTGTTGCAACTAATGAAAAACTGTTTTTT. Residues: CASSLTVTVATNEKLFF.

This clone was counted only a few times. This sequence joins TRBV25-1 and TRBJ1-6; D is possibly TRBD1 (6 bases). The CDR3 is made up of 13 amino acids. CDR1 and CDR2 (germline): MGHDK, SYGVNS. V gave up 5 bases and J gave up 8 bases, with 10 bases separating them. CDR3 in amino acids: CASSSRGDSPLHF. Written as DNA, the CDR3 is TGTGCCAGCAGTTCCAGGGGCGATTCACCCCTCCACTTT.

V and J are TRBV5-1 and TRBJ2-3, with unresolved D. The CDR3 spans 14 residues. CDR1 is SGHRS and CDR2 is YFSETQ in the germline V gene. Between the trimmed V and J ends, which lost 0 bases and 2 bases, there was a span of 7 bases. In DNA, the CDR3 is TGCGCCAGCAGCTTGGAGGAGAACACAGATACGCAGTATTTT. The encoded protein is CASSLEENTDTQYF.

The gene calls are TRBV7-9 and TRBJ2-1; weak D call: TRBD2 (5 bases). V lost 4 bases to trimming and J lost 5 bases, with 12 bases between them. CDR1 and CDR2 from the germline V gene are SEHNR and FQNEAQ (reference sequence). CDR3 length: 14 amino acids. CDR3 sequence reads: CASSSPPGNNEQFF. The CDR3 bases are TGTGCCAGCAGCTCGCCCCCGGGGAACAATGAGCAGTTCTTC.

The chain joins TRBV25-1 to TRBJ2-7, with D hard to call. The length of the CDR3 is 14 residues. V was clipped by 1 base and J by 6 bases, with 13 bases between them. Germline CDR1 reads MGHDK; CDR2 reads SYGVNS. In DNA form, the CDR3 reads TGTGCCAGCAGTGAATTGGTCTCCTCGGGCGAGCAGTACTTC. Translating gives CASSELVSSGEQYF.